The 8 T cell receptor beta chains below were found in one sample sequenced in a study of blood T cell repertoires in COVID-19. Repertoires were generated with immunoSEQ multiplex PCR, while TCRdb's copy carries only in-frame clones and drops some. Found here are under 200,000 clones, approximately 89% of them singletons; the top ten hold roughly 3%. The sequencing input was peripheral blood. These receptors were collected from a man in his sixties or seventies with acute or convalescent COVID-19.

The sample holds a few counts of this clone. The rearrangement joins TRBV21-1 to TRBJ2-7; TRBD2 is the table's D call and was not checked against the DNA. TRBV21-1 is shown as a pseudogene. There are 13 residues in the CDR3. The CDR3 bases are TGTGCCAGTGGGACTAGCGGTTCCTACGAGCAGTACTTC. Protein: CASGTSGSYEQYF.

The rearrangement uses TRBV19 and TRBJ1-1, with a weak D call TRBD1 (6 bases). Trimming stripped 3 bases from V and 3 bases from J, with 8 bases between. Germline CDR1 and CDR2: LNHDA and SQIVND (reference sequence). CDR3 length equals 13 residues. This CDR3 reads CASSMKGDTEAFF. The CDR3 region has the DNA TGTGCCAGTAGTATGAAGGGGGACACTGAAGCTTTCTTT.

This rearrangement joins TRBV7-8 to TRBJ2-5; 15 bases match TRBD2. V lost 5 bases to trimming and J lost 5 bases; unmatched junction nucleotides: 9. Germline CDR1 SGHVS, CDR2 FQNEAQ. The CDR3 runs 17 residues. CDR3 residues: CASSPRTSGRAWETQYF. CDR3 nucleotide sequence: TGTGCCAGCAGCCCTCGGACTAGCGGGAGGGCTTGGGAGACCCAGTACTTC.

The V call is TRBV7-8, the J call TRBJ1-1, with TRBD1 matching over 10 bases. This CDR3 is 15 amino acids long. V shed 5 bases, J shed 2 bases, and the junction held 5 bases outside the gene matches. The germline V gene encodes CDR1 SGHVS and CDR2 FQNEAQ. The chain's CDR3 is CASSLRDRGNTEAFF. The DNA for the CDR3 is TGTGCCAGCAGCCTCCGGGACAGGGGCAACACTGAAGCTTTCTTT. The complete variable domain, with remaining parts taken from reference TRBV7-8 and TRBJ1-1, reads GAGVSQSPRYKVAKRGQDVALRCDPISGHVSLFWYQQALGQGPEFLTYFQNEAQLDKSGLPSDRFFAERPEGSVSTLKIQRTQQEDSAVYLCASSLRDRGNTEAFFGQGTRLTVV.

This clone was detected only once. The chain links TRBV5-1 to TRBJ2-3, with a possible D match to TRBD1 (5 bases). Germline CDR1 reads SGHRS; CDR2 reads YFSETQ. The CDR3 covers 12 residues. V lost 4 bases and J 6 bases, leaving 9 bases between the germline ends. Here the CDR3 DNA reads TGCGCCAGCAGCCCTGCAGGGGATACGCAGTATTTT. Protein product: CASSPAGDTQYF.

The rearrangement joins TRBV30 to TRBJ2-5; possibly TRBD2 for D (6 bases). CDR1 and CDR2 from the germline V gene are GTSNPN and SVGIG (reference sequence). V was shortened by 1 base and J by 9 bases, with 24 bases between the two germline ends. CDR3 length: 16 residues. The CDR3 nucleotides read TGTGCCTGGAGTGGTTCAGGGACGGCCCGGGGGAGACCCCAGTACTTC. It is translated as CAWSGSGTARGRPQYF.

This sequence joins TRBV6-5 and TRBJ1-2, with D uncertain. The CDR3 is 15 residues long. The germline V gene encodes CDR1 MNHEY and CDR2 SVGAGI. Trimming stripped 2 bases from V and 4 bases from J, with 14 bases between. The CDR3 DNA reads TGTGCCAGCAGTTACGACGGGTCGGGATTCTATGGCTACACCTTC. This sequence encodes CASSYDGSGFYGYTF.

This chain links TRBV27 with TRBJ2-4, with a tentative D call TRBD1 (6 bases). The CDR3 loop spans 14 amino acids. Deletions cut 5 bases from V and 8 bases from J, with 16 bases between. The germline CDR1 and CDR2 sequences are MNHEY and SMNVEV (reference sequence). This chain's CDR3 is CASSDLGGSDIQYF. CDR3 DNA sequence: TGTGCCAGCAGTGACTTAGGGGGTTCCGACATTCAGTACTTC.